The sequence of this TCR beta chain was determined in a study of cytomegalovirus exposure and HLA in healthy donors. Findings of the study overall: It was in a later analysis that TCR association rates were seen to vary by HLA locus, highest for DRB1 and lowest for HLA-C.

The PCR ran on 60 Vbeta and 13 Jbeta primers. Only in-frame clones appear in the TCRdb table, and some are missing; sequencing was by immunoSEQ multiplex PCR. The sample gives roughly 190,000 clones, 60% to 80% of which show up once; 1.5% to 2% is in the top ten. Germline assignment: CDR1 SGHAT and CDR2 FQNNGV. The junction had 4 bases not matched to a gene; V was cut back by 8 bases and J by 3 bases. The length of the CDR3 is 14 residues. Concerning this clone: The antigen is unknown.

The source of this sequence is a woman under 30 in good health and CMV-seronegative. The sequenced material came from PBMCs. The rearrangement links TRBV11-2 to TRBJ2-3; 11 bases fit TRBD2. CDR3 protein: CASGTSGGTDTQYF. CDR3 sequence (DNA): TGTGCCAGCGGAACTAGCGGGGGAACAGATACGCAGTATTTT.